Described below is a single T cell receptor (beta chain) sequence and its context. Its specificity is not known. These data are taken from a study of early T cells in non-severe SARS-CoV-2 infection. Across the study: Sequenced material consisted of bulk RNA (from unsorted whole blood), and chains were unpaired. Notes on the study in general: Using VDJdb, the matching emphasized anti-spike CD8 responses while missing private and CD4 specificities.

The length of the CDR3 is 17 residues. The V and J ends lost 0 bases and 2 bases, in that order; junction bases with no gene match: 9. Germline CDR1 MNHEY, CDR2 SVGAGI. Separate cDNA molecules each had unique molecular identifiers attached to them. A single record per CDR3 protein comes from TCRdb applying MiXCR to the 5' RACE reads. The sample has fewer than 85,000 distinct CDR3 sequences, around 13% seen once. Sequences were obtained from whole blood. The source is an adult who was a healthcare worker with PCR-confirmed SARS-CoV-2 infection or an uninfected control (not recorded which). The gene calls are TRBV6-5 and TRBJ2-7; 8 bases agree with TRBD1. CDR3 amino acids: CASSYSTGTGLAYEQYF. The CDR3 nucleotides read TGTGCCAGCAGTTACTCGACAGGGACAGGCCTCGCCTACGAGCAGTACTTC.